This T cell receptor beta chain was recorded in a study of human T cells and chemical hapten exposure. This clonotype was counted a few times. Its antigen is as yet unknown. Indicated time point: healthy volunteer bleed at 2 weeks. The starting material, unfractionated whole blood, was used for total RNA extraction. Unique molecular identifiers were affixed to discrete cDNA molecules within the library. As handled by the study authors: Ranging from about 20,000 to 750,000, TCR counts per sample had a median value of around 94,000. TCRdb fed the RACE reads into MiXCR, producing one record per CDR3 protein. TCRdb assigned the V and J calls; the authors' analysis was not used. The data show just over 90,000 distinct CDR3 sequences, with approximately 8.2% seen just once and around 2.8% held by the top ten. Trimming shortened V by 1 base and J by 8 bases, and 8 bases separated the two germline ends. The CDR3 is made up of 12 amino acids. Germline V gene lookup returns CDR1 LGHDT and CDR2 YNNKEL (reference sequence).

Whole-study results and caveats: Those TCRs sitting above 1 in 1000 frequency stayed the same with DPC sensitization.

The TCR was taken from a female donor in good health. Some clones in this sample may be carry-over from other donors' samples. The chain recombines TRBV3-1 with TRBJ1-2; D ambiguous. The material sequenced was whole blood. As DNA, the CDR3 is TGTGCCAGCAGCCAAGGAAGGAGCGGCTACACCTTC. Protein product: CASSQGRSGYTF.